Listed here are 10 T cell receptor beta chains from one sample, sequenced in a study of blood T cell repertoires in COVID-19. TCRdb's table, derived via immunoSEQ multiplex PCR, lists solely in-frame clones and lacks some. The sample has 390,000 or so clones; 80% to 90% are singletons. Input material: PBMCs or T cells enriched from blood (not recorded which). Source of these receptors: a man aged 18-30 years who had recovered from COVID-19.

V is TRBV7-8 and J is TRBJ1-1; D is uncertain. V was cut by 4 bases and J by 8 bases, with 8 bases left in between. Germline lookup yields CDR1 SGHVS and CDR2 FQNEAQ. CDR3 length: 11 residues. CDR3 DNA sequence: TGTGCCAGCAGCTCCCAGGTCGAAGCTTTCTTT. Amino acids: CASSSQVEAFF. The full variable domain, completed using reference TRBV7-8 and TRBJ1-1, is GAGVSQSPRYKVAKRGQDVALRCDPISGHVSLFWYQQALGQGPEFLTYFQNEAQLDKSGLPSDRFFAERPEGSVSTLKIQRTQQEDSAVYLCASSSQVEAFFGQGTRLTVV.

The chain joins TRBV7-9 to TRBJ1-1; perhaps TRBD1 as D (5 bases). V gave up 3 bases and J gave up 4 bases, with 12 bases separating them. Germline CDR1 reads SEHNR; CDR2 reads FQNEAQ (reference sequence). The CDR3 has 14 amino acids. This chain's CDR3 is CASSFNQGATEAFF. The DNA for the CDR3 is TGTGCCAGCAGCTTTAACCAGGGTGCCACTGAAGCTTTCTTT.

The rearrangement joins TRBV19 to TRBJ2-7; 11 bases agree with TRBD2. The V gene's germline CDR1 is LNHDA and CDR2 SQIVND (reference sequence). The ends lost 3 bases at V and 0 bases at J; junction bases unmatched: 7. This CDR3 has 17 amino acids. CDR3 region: CASSMALAGGYSYEQYF. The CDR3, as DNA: TGTGCCAGTAGTATGGCGCTAGCGGGGGGATACTCCTACGAGCAGTACTTC.

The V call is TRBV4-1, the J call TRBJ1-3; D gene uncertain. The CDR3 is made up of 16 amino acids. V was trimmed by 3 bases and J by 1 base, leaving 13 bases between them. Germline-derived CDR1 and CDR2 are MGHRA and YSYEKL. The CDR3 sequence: CASSHLGGSSGNTIYF. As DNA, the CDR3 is TGCGCCAGCAGCCATCTAGGAGGGAGTTCTGGAAACACCATATATTTT.

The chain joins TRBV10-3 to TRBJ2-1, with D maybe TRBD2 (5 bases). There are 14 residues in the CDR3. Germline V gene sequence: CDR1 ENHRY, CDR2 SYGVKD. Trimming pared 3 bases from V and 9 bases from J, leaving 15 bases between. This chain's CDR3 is CAISDTGYEGEQFF. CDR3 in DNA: TGTGCCATCAGTGATACGGGATATGAGGGTGAGCAGTTCTTC.

Written as DNA, the CDR3 is TGTGCCAGCCGAGAGGAGTATAATTCACCCCTCCACTTT. This translates into CASREEYNSPLHF. The chain combines TRBV6-4 with TRBJ1-6; the D is unclear. Per germline, CDR1 MRHNA and CDR2 SNTAGT. V was trimmed by 8 bases and J by 4 bases, leaving 9 bases between them. The length of the CDR3 is 13 residues.

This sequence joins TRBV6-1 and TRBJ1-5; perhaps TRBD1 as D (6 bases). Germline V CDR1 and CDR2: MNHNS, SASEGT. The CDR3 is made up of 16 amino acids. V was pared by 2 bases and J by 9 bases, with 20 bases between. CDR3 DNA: TGTGCCAGCAGTGAATCGGACAGAATCGGCGGTGGGCCCCAGCATTTT. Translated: CASSESDRIGGGPQHF.

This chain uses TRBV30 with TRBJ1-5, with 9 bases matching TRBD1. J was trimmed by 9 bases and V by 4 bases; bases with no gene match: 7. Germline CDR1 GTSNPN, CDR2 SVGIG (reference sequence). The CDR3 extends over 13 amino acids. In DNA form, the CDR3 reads TGTGCCTGGAAATCCCTGGGACAGGGGCCCCAGCATTTT. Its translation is CAWKSLGQGPQHF. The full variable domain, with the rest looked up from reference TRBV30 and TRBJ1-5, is SQTIHQWPATLVQPVGSPLSLECTVEGTSNPNLYWYRQAAGRGLQLLFYSVGIGQISSEVPQNLSASRPQDRQFILSSKKLLLSDSGFYLCAWKSLGQGPQHFGDGTRLSIL.

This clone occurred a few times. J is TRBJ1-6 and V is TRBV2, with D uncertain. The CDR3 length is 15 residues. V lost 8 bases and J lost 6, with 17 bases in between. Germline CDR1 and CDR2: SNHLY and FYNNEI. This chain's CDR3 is CASPSHPSGNSPLHF. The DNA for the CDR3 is TGTGCCAGCCCCTCCCACCCCTCGGGTAATTCACCCCTCCACTTT. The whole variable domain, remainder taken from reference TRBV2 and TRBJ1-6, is EPEVTQTPSHQVTQMGQEVILRCVPISNHLYFYWYRQILGQKVEFLVSFYNNEISEKSEIFDDQFSVERPDGSNFTLKIRSTKLEDSAMYFCASPSHPSGNSPLHFGNGTRLTVT.

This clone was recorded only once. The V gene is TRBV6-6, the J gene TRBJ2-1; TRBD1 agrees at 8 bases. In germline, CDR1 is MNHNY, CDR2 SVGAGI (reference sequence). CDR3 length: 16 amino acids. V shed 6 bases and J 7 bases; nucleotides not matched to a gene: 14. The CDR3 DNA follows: TGTGCCAGCAGCCCCCCCCGTCAGGGGGCGGGTAATGAGCAGTTCTTC. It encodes CASSPPRQGAGNEQFF.